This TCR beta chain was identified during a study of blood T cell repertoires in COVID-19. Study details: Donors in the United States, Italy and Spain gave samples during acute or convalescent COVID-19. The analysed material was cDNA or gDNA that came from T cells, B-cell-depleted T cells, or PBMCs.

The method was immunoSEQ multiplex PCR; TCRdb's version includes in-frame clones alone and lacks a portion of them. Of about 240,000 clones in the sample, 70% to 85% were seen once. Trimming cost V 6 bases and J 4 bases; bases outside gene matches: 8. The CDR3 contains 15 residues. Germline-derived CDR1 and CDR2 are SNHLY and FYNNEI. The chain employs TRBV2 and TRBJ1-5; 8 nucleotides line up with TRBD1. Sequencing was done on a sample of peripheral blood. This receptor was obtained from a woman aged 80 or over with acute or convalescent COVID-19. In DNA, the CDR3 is TGTGCCAGCAGACCCGGACAGGGTGGGAATCAGCCCCAGCATTTT. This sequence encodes CASRPGQGGNQPQHF. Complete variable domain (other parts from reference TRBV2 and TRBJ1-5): EPEVTQTPSHQVTQMGQEVILRCVPISNHLYFYWYRQILGQKVEFLVSFYNNEISEKSEIFDDQFSVERPDGSNFTLKIRSTKLEDSAMYFCASRPGQGGNQPQHFGDGTRLSIL.